The 32 T cell receptor beta chains reported below all come from one sample, sequenced in a study of cytomegalovirus exposure and HLA in healthy donors. Use of 60 Vbeta and 13 Jbeta primers characterized the PCR. Clones were sequenced by immunoSEQ multiplex PCR, and TCRdb holds only the in-frame ones, with some missing. In the table there are 200,000 or so clones, approximately 79% of which are singletons. Sequences were obtained from PBMCs. These receptors all come from a man aged 45-65 years in good health and CMV-seronegative.

The rearrangement links TRBV6-1 to TRBJ1-4; D call uncertain. This CDR3 region has 14 residues. Trimming took 3 bases from V and 4 from J, leaving 9 bases between them. Germline V CDR1 and CDR2: MNHNS, SASEGT. In nucleotides, the CDR3 is TGTGCCAGCAGTGACGGAGGTGTTAATGAAAAACTGTTTTTT. Translation: CASSDGGVNEKLFF.

This clone showed up just once. This same CDR3 is encoded by further DNA sequences in the sample. The chain employs TRBV5-1 and TRBJ2-2; D gene unclear. The V gene's germline CDR1 is SGHRS and CDR2 YFSETQ. This CDR3 has 14 residues. Trimming took 4 bases from V and 2 from J, leaving 9 bases between them. CDR3 residues: CASSPLTNTGELFF. As DNA, the CDR3 is TGCGCCAGCAGCCCTCTGACAAACACCGGGGAGCTGTTTTTT.

J is TRBJ2-2 and V is TRBV7-6; tentative D call: TRBD2 (7 bases). CDR1 and CDR2 (germline): SGHVS, FNYEAQ. This CDR3 comprises 16 residues. Trimming pared 5 bases from V and 3 bases from J, leaving 16 bases between. CDR3 loop: CASSPLGGRDTGELFF. In DNA, the CDR3 is TGTGCCAGCAGCCCCCTGGGGGGGCGGGACACCGGGGAGCTGTTTTTT.

The chain combines TRBV18 with TRBJ2-1; 11 bases agree with TRBD2. Losses at the gene ends were 4 bases for V and 3 bases for J; bases not matched to a gene: 2. The V gene's germline CDR1 is KGHSH and CDR2 LQKENI. CDR3 length: 15 amino acids. The CDR3 region has the DNA TGTGCCAGCTCACGAGGGACTAGCGGCTACAATGAGCAGTTCTTC. This gives the protein CASSRGTSGYNEQFF.

The chain is built from TRBV4-1 and TRBJ2-2, with 13 bases identical to TRBD2. The CDR3 covers 19 residues. Per germline, CDR1 MGHRA and CDR2 YSYEKL. Unmatched junction bases numbered 10, after V lost 0 bases and J lost 6 bases. CDR3 protein: CASSQDWRTSGRRAGELFF. The CDR3 DNA reads TGCGCCAGCAGCCAAGATTGGCGGACTAGCGGGAGACGGGCCGGGGAGCTGTTTTTT.

With regard to this clone: Other DNA variants within this sample encode the same CDR3. This chain links TRBV27 with TRBJ2-1, with D possibly being TRBD2 (6 bases). Trimming shortened V by 6 bases and J by 12 bases, and 21 bases separated the two germline ends. Germline lookup yields CDR1 MNHEY and CDR2 SMNVEV (reference sequence). This CDR3 is 14 amino acids long. The chain's CDR3 is CASSHQGTPLGQFF. The CDR3, as DNA: TGTGCCAGCAGCCATCAAGGGACTCCCCTAGGGCAGTTCTTC.

The CDR3 protein is CASSIAVKLFF. The CDR3 DNA sequence: TGTGCCAGTAGTATAGCGGTAAAACTGTTTTTT. The chain couples TRBV19 to TRBJ1-4, with D hard to call. The germline V gene encodes CDR1 LNHDA and CDR2 SQIVND (reference sequence). The CDR3 runs to 11 residues. V lost 1 base, J lost 10 bases, and 4 bases lay in between.

The chain combines TRBV19 with TRBJ1-1; 7 positions match TRBD1. Germline loops: CDR1 LNHDA, CDR2 SQIVND (reference sequence). CDR3 length: 17 amino acids. Losses at the gene ends were 2 bases for V and 4 bases for J; bases not matched to a gene: 13. The CDR3 DNA reads as TGTGCCAGTAGTATACAGATGTGGTGGGACAGAGGCACTGAAGCTTTCTTT. It is translated as CASSIQMWWDRGTEAFF.

CDR3 bases: TGTGCCAGTACACTAGCGGACCCAGGGATGAACACTGAAGCTTTCTTT. As protein: CASTLADPGMNTEAFF. V gene TRBV19 combines with J gene TRBJ1-1; tentative D call: TRBD1 (5 bases). Per germline, CDR1 LNHDA and CDR2 SQIVND (reference sequence). CDR3 length: 16 amino acids. Trimming took 7 bases from V and 0 from J, leaving 18 bases between them.

The chain couples TRBV4-2 to TRBJ2-1; TRBD1 agrees at 9 bases. In germline, CDR1 is LGHNA, CDR2 YNFKEQ. The CDR3 has 16 residues. V lost 0 bases to trimming and J lost 6 bases; unmatched junction nucleotides: 6. This CDR3 is CASSQDPGTGRNEQFF. The DNA of the CDR3 is TGTGCCAGCAGCCAAGACCCCGGGACAGGGCGCAATGAGCAGTTCTTC.

The V gene is TRBV5-1, the J gene TRBJ1-1, with 7 nucleotides matching TRBD1. The CDR3 extends over 14 amino acids. Germline CDR1 reads SGHRS; CDR2 reads YFSETQ. With 2 bases clipped from V and 2 bases from J, the junction kept 3 bases outside the gene matches. CDR3 sequence (DNA): TGCGCCAGCAGCTTTACAGGGGTTAACACTGAAGCTTTCTTT. Translating it yields CASSFTGVNTEAFF. The full variable domain, with the rest looked up from reference TRBV5-1 and TRBJ1-1, is KAGVTQTPRYLIKTRGQQVTLSCSPISGHRSVSWYQQTPGQGLQFLFEYFSETQRNKGNFPGRFSGRQFSNSRSEMNVSTLELGDSALYLCASSFTGVNTEAFFGQGTRLTVV.

The J gene is TRBJ2-2, the V gene TRBV7-2, with 9 bases that match TRBD1. V shed 1 base, J shed 6 bases, and the junction held 3 bases outside the gene matches. Germline V CDR1 and CDR2: SGHTA, FQGNSA. This CDR3 region has 15 residues. The CDR3 coding sequence is TGTGCCAGCAGCTTAGTGGGGACAGGGTCCGGGGAGCTGTTTTTT. It specifies CASSLVGTGSGELFF.

To note about this clone: Other DNA sequences in the sample encode the same CDR3. The gene calls are TRBV9 and TRBJ2-7; TRBD2 is a possible D gene (5 bases). Looked up from germline, CDR1 is SGDLS and CDR2 is YYNGEE. The CDR3 length is 15 residues. V lost 0 bases, J lost 6 bases, and 16 bases lay in between. CDR3 DNA sequence: TGTGCCAGCAGCGTAGCTGGGAGCCAAATCGGCGAGCAGTACTTC. It specifies CASSVAGSQIGEQYF.

The chain couples TRBV27 to TRBJ2-7; 8 bases line up with TRBD1. This CDR3 is 13 amino acids long. CDR1 is MNHEY and CDR2 is SMNVEV in the germline V gene (reference sequence). V trimming: 7 bases; J trimming: 5 bases; junction bases outside the gene matches: 7. This CDR3 is CASNRQGTDEQYF. The DNA of the CDR3 is TGTGCCAGCAACCGACAGGGGACGGACGAGCAGTACTTC.

The chain carries TRBV29-1 and TRBJ2-5; tentatively, D is TRBD2 (6 bases). Germline assignment: CDR1 SQVTM and CDR2 ANQGSEA. This CDR3 spans 11 amino acids. V lost 6 bases and J 2 bases, leaving 7 bases between the germline ends. This CDR3 reads CSVGGQETQYF. The CDR3 DNA reads as TGCAGCGTGGGGGGTCAAGAGACCCAGTACTTC.

V is TRBV7-9 and J is TRBJ1-2; TRBD1 aligns across 7 bases. CDR3 length equals 12 residues. Germline CDR1 and CDR2: SEHNR and FQNEAQ (reference sequence). J gave up 5 bases and V 4 bases, and 1 base lay outside the gene matches. CDR3 coding DNA: TGTGCCAGCAGCTGGGACAGTTATGGCTACACCTTC. This gives the protein CASSWDSYGYTF. Looking up the rest from reference TRBV7-9 and TRBJ1-2 gives the full variable domain: DTGVSQNPRHKITKRGQNVTFRCDPISEHNRLYWYRQTLGQGPEFLTYFQNEAQLEKSRLLSDRFSAERPKGSFSTLEIQRTEQGDSAMYLCASSWDSYGYTFGSGTRLTVV.

The CDR3 bases are TGTGCCAGCTCACCACAGGAAAAACTAGGCTATGGCTACACCTTC. Its protein is CASSPQEKLGYGYTF. The genes are TRBV18 and TRBJ1-2; D uncertain. Germline V gene data show CDR1 as KGHSH and CDR2 as LQKENI. V was pared by 1 base and J by 4 bases, with 13 bases between. This CDR3 contains 15 residues.

The CDR3 reads CASSSPLCTGDQETQYF. CDR3 DNA: TGTGCCAGCAGCTCTCCGTTATGCACAGGGGACCAAGAGACCCAGTACTTC. This chain uses TRBV11-3 with TRBJ2-5, with 7 bases lining up with TRBD1. Germline CDR1 reads SGHNT; CDR2 reads YENEEA. V lost 4 bases, J lost 0 bases, and 11 bases stayed unmatched. This CDR3 comprises 17 residues.

The chain is built from TRBV9 and TRBJ2-2; D ambiguous. The germline V gene has CDR1 SGDLS and CDR2 YYNGEE. V dropped 4 bases and J dropped 3 bases, with 4 bases sitting between them. The length of the CDR3 is 12 residues. The CDR3 DNA sequence: TGTGCCAGCAGCCCGTACACCGGGGAGCTGTTTTTT. This encodes CASSPYTGELFF.

This clone occurred a few times. CDR3 amino acids: CASSPGGVSNQPQHF. The CDR3 DNA reads as TGCGCCAGCAGCCCAGGGGGAGTGAGCAATCAGCCCCAGCATTTT. This chain joins TRBV5-1 and TRBJ1-5; 7 nucleotides match TRBD1. This CDR3 has 15 residues. V lost 4 bases and J lost 1; bases outside the gene matches: 5. Germline V lookup: CDR1 SGHRS, CDR2 YFSETQ.

The chain joins TRBV5-1 to TRBJ2-3; TRBD1 aligns across 9 bases. The CDR3 has 17 amino acids. The junction had 14 bases not matched to a gene; V was cut back by 3 bases and J by 6 bases. Germline V CDR1 and CDR2: SGHRS, YFSETQ. The CDR3 sequence: CASSSPDRGVERDTQYF. The CDR3 region has the DNA TGCGCCAGCAGCTCGCCGGACAGGGGTGTGGAACGGGATACGCAGTATTTT. Using reference TRBV5-1 and TRBJ2-3 for the parts outside the CDR3, the full variable domain is KAGVTQTPRYLIKTRGQQVTLSCSPISGHRSVSWYQQTPGQGLQFLFEYFSETQRNKGNFPGRFSGRQFSNSRSEMNVSTLELGDSALYLCASSSPDRGVERDTQYFGPGTRLTVL.

This chain joins TRBV7-6 and TRBJ1-5; the D is unclear. The CDR3 spans 14 residues. V was cut by 1 base and J by 6 bases, with 10 bases left in between. Germline V gene lookup returns CDR1 SGHVS and CDR2 FNYEAQ. CDR3 protein: CASSLGGESQPQHF. In DNA, the CDR3 is TGTGCCAGCAGCTTAGGAGGAGAAAGTCAGCCCCAGCATTTT.

The gene calls are TRBV27 and TRBJ2-1, with D tentatively TRBD1 (6 bases). The CDR3 runs to 13 residues. Per the germline V gene, CDR1 is MNHEY and CDR2 is SMNVEV (reference sequence). V dropped 1 base and J dropped 7 bases, with 8 bases sitting between them. The CDR3, as DNA: TGTGCCAGCAGTTTATATCAGGGGAATGAGCAGTTCTTC. Residues: CASSLYQGNEQFF.

The gene calls are TRBV29-1 and TRBJ2-7, with D perhaps matching TRBD1 (6 bases). This CDR3 has 14 amino acids. CDR1 and CDR2 from the germline V gene are SQVTM and ANQGSEA. V was shortened by 6 bases and J by 3 bases, with 18 bases between the two germline ends. Here the CDR3 reads CSVLLGGRNYEQYF. In nucleotides, the CDR3 is TGCAGCGTCCTCCTAGGGGGACGCAACTACGAGCAGTACTTC.

This clone is a singleton in its sample. The CDR3 bases are TGCGCCAGCAGCTTGGCTCCAGGTTCCTACAATGAGCAGTTCTTC. As protein: CASSLAPGSYNEQFF. This rearrangement joins TRBV5-1 to TRBJ2-1; D gene ambiguous. Germline V gives CDR1 SGHRS, CDR2 YFSETQ. The CDR3 extends over 15 amino acids. Trimming took off 0 bases at V and 1 base at J, with 8 bases between the two ends.

The gene calls are TRBV28 and TRBJ1-2, with D tentatively TRBD1 (5 bases). Between the trimmed V and J ends, which lost 6 bases and 5 bases, there was a span of 16 bases. Germline V gene lookup returns CDR1 MDHEN and CDR2 SYDVKM. This CDR3 has 14 amino acids. Here the CDR3 DNA reads TGTGCCAGCAGCCCCCCTGGGGCAGGATATGGCTACACCTTC. This sequence encodes CASSPPGAGYGYTF.

The V gene is TRBV7-3, the J gene TRBJ2-1; D remains ambiguous. V was pared by 5 bases and J by 9 bases, with 14 bases between. Per germline, CDR1 SGHTA and CDR2 FQGTGA. The CDR3 covers 13 residues. The CDR3 DNA reads TGTGCCAGCAGCCCCTTGGTGGCAGGTGAGCAGTTCTTC. Residues: CASSPLVAGEQFF.

This clone was found a few times. The CDR3 DNA follows: TGTGCCAGCTCACCTCGACTAGCGGGAGGCACTTCCCAAGAGACCCAGTACTTC. Its protein is CASSPRLAGGTSQETQYF. This chain connects TRBV18 to TRBJ2-5, with TRBD2 matching 13 bases. V lost 3 bases, J lost 1 base, and 8 bases stayed unmatched. This CDR3 comprises 18 residues. Germline assignment: CDR1 KGHSH and CDR2 LQKENI.

CDR3 DNA: TGTGCCAGCAGTTACTCTAGGGGCCCCGACGGTGGCTACACCTTC. Translating gives CASSYSRGPDGGYTF. This sequence joins TRBV6-5 and TRBJ1-2, with D possibly matching TRBD1 (5 bases). Germline CDR1 reads MNHEY; CDR2 reads SVGAGI. Trimming removed 0 bases at V and 7 bases at J, with 15 bases between. This CDR3 spans 15 amino acids.

The chain combines TRBV4-1 with TRBJ2-5; TRBD2 matches 8 bases. CDR3 size: 16 residues. V shed 4 bases, J shed 4 bases, and the junction held 11 bases outside the gene matches. The germline CDR1 and CDR2 sequences are MGHRA and YSYEKL. CDR3 amino acids: CASSPNPGRAIETQYF. The DNA for the CDR3 is TGCGCCAGCAGCCCTAACCCCGGGAGGGCCATAGAGACCCAGTACTTC.

The chain couples TRBV28 to TRBJ1-1; weak D call: TRBD1 (5 bases). The V end lost 3 bases, the J end lost 4 bases, and 15 bases lay between the germline ends. Germline CDR1 reads MDHEN; CDR2 reads SYDVKM. CDR3 length: 15 amino acids. This chain's CDR3 is CASSFSGLGSTEAFF. CDR3 sequence (DNA): TGTGCCAGCAGTTTCTCAGGGTTGGGCAGCACTGAAGCTTTCTTT.

V is TRBV28 and J is TRBJ1-2; the D gene is possibly TRBD1 (6 bases). The V end was cut by 1 base, the J end by 10 bases, with 22 bases between. Per germline, CDR1 MDHEN and CDR2 SYDVKM. The CDR3 has 16 amino acids. CDR3 region: CASSLYDSRPSGDYTF. Here the CDR3 DNA reads TGTGCCAGCAGTTTATACGATTCCCGGCCCTCAGGGGACTACACCTTC.